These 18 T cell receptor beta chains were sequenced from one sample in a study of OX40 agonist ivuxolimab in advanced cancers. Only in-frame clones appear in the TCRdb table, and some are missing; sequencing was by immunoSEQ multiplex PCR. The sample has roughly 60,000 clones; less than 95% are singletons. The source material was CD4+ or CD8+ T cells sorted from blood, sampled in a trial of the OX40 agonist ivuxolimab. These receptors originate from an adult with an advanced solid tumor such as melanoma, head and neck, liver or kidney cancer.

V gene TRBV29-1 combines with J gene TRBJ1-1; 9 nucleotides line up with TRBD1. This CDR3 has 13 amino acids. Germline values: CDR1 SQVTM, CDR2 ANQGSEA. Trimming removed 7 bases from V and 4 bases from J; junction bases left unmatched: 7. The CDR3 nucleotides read TGCAGCGGGACAGGGGTCCCCTTCACTGAAGCTTTCTTT. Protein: CSGTGVPFTEAFF.

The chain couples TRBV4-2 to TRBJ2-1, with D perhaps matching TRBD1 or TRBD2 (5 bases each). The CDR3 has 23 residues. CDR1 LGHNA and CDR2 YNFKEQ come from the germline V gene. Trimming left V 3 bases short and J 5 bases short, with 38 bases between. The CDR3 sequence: CASSHQQAVAVKGLLAVNNEQFF. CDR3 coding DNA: TGTGCCAGCAGCCACCAACAGGCAGTAGCCGTCAAGGGCTTGCTAGCCGTCAACAATGAGCAGTTCTTC.

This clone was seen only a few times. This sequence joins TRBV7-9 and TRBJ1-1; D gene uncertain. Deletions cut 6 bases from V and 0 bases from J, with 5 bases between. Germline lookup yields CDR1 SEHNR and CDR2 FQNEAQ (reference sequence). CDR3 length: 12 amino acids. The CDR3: CASRSMNTEAFF. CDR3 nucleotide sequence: TGTGCCAGCAGATCCATGAACACTGAAGCTTTCTTT.

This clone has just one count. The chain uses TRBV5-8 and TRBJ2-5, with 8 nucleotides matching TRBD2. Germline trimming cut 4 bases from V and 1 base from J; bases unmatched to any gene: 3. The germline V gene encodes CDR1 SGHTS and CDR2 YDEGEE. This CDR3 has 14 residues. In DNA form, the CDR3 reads TGTGCCAGCAGCCGGGGGGGCAGCCAAGAGACCCAGTACTTC. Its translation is CASSRGGSQETQYF. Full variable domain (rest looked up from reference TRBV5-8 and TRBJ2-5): EAGVTQSPTHLIKTRGQQATLRCSPISGHTSVYWYQQALGLGLQFLLWYDEGEERNRGNFPPRFSGRQFPNYSSELNVNALELEDSALYLCASSRGGSQETQYFGPGTRLLVL.

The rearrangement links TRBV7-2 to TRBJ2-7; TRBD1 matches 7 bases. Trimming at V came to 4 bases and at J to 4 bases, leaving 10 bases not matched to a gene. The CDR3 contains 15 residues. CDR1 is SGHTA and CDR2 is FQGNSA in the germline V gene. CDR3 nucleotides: TGTGCCAGCAGCTACCTACAGGGGATAGGGTACGAGCAGTACTTC. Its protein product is CASSYLQGIGYEQYF.

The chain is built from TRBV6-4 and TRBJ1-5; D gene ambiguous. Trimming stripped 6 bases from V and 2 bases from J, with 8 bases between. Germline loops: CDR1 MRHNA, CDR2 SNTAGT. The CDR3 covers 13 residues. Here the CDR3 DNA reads TGTGCCAGCAGCCCCGAGGGCAATCAGCCCCAGCATTTT. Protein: CASSPEGNQPQHF.

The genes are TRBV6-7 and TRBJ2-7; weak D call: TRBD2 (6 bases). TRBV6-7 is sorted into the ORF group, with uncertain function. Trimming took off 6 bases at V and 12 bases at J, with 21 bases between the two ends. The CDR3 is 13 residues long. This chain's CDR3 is CASREGGDFQAYF. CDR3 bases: TGTGCCAGCAGGGAGGGTGGAGATTTTCAGGCGTACTTC.

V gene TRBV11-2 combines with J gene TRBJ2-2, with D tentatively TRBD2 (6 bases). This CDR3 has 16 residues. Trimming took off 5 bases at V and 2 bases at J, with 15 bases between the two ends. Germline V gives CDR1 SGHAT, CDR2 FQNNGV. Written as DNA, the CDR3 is TGTGCCAGCAGCGTCCGCGGGATGTCAAACACCGGGGAGCTGTTTTTT. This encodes CASSVRGMSNTGELFF.

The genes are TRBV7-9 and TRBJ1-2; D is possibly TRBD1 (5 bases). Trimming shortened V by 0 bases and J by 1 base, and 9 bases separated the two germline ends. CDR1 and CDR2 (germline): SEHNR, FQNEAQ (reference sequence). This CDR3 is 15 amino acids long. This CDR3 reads CASSLAGQFNYGYTF. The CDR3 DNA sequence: TGTGCCAGCAGCTTAGCGGGGCAGTTTAACTATGGCTACACCTTC.

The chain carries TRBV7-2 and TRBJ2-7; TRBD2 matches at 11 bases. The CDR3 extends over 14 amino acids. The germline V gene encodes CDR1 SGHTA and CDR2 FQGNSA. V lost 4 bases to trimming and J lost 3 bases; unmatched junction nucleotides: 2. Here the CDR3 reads CASSWGLADYEQYF. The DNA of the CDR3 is TGTGCCAGCAGCTGGGGACTAGCGGACTACGAGCAGTACTTC. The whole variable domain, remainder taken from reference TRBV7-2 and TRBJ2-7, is GAGVSQSPSNKVTEKGKDVELRCDPISGHTALYWYRQSLGQGLEFLIYFQGNSAPDKSGLPSDRFSAERTGGSVSTLTIQRTQQEDSAVYLCASSWGLADYEQYFGPGTRLTVT.

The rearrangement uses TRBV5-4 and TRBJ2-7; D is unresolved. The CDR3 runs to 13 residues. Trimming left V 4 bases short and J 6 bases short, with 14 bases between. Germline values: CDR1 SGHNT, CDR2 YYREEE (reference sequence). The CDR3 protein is CASSKSDGLEQYF. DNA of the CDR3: TGTGCCAGCAGCAAATCAGACGGTCTCGAGCAGTACTTC.

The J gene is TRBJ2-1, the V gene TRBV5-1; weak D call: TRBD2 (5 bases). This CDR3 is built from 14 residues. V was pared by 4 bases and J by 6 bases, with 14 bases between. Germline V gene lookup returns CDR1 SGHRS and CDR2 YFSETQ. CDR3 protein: CASSPSIAGNEQFF. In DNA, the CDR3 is TGCGCCAGCAGCCCTAGCATTGCGGGCAATGAGCAGTTCTTC.

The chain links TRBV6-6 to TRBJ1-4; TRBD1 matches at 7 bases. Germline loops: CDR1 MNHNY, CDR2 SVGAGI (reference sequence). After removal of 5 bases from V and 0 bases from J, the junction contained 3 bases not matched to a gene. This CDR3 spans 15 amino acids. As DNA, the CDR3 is TGTGCCAGCAGTCCAGGGACAGCAACTAATGAAAAACTGTTTTTT. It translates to CASSPGTATNEKLFF.

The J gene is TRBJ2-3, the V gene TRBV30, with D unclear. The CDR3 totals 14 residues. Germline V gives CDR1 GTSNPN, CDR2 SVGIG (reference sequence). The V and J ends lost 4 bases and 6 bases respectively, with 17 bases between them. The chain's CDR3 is CAWKGSPKGDTQYF. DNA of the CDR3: TGTGCCTGGAAGGGCTCCCCGAAGGGTGATACGCAGTATTTT. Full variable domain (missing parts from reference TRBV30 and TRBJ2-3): SQTIHQWPATLVQPVGSPLSLECTVEGTSNPNLYWYRQAAGRGLQLLFYSVGIGQISSEVPQNLSASRPQDRQFILSSKKLLLSDSGFYLCAWKGSPKGDTQYFGPGTRLTVL.

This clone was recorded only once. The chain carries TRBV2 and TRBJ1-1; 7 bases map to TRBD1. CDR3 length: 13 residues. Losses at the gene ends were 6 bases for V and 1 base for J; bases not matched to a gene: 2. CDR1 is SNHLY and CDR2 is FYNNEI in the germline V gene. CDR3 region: CASRRQGNTEAFF. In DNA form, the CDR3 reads TGTGCCAGCAGAAGACAGGGGAACACTGAAGCTTTCTTT.

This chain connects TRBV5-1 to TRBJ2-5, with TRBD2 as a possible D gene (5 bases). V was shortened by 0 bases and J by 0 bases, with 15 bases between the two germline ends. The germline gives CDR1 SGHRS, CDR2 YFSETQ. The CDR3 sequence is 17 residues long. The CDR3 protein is CASSLAARAVYQETQYF. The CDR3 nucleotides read TGCGCCAGCAGCTTGGCCGCGAGGGCTGTGTACCAAGAGACCCAGTACTTC.

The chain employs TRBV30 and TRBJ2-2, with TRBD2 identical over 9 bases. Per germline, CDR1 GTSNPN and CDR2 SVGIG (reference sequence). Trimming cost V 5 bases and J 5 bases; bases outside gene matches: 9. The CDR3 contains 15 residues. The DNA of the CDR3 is TGTGCCTGGGCCGTGACTAGCGGTGTTACCGGGGAGCTGTTTTTT. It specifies CAWAVTSGVTGELFF.

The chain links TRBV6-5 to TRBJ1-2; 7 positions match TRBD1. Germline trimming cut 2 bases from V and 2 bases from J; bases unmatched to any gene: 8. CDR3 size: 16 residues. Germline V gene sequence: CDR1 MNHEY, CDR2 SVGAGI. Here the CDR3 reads CASSYTNYRGNYGYTF. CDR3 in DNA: TGTGCCAGCAGTTACACCAACTACAGGGGCAACTATGGCTACACCTTC.